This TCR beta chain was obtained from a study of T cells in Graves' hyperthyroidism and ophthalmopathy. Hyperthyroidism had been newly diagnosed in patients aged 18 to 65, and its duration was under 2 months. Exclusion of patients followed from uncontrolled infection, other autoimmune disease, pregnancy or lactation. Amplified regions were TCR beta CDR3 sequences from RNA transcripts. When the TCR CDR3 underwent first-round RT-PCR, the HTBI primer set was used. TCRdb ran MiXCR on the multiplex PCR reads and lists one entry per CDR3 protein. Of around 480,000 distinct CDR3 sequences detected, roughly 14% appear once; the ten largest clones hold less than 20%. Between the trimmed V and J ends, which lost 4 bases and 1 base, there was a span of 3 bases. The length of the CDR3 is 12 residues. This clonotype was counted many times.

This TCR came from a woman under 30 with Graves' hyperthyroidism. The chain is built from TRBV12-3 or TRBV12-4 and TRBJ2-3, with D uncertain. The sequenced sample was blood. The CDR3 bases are TGTGCCAGCAGTTCTGGCACAGATACGCAGTATTTT. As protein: CASSSGTDTQYF.